The 32 T cell receptor beta chains given below trace back to one sample, sequenced in a study of T cells in localized non-small cell lung cancer. TCRdb keeps only in-frame clones here, not all; method: immunoSEQ multiplex PCR. The profile shows 960 or so clones, about 25% of them singletons. The sequences come from normal lung tissue next to the tumor, collected before any cancer treatment. The receptors originated from a woman between 40 and 69 years old with stage III squamous cell lung carcinoma.

By share, this clone ranks as large. The chain links TRBV6-8 to TRBJ2-7; TRBD1 aligns across 8 bases. CDR3 size: 15 residues. Trimming at V came to 6 bases and at J to 6 bases, leaving 13 bases not matched to a gene. Germline V lookup: CDR1 MNHGY, CDR2 SAAAGT. In nucleotides, the CDR3 is TGTGCCAGCAGGAAGACTCGGACAGGGTCGGCCGAGCAGTACTTC. Translated: CASRKTRTGSAEQYF.

This clone was found a few times. This chain uses TRBV30 with TRBJ1-2, with 8 bases matching TRBD1. CDR1 is GTSNPN and CDR2 is SVGIG in the germline V gene (reference sequence). V dropped 3 bases and J dropped 4; count of bases not matched to a gene: 4. CDR3 length: 13 residues. The CDR3 region is CAWSWDRFYGYTF. DNA of the CDR3: TGTGCCTGGAGCTGGGACAGGTTCTATGGCTACACCTTC.

CDR3: CASVDLGGTEAFF. DNA for the CDR3: TGTGCCAGCGTGGACCTGGGAGGGACTGAAGCTTTCTTT. V gene TRBV25-1 combines with J gene TRBJ1-1; D not resolved. Deletions cut 8 bases from V and 5 bases from J, with 15 bases between. The CDR3 is made up of 13 amino acids. Germline CDR1 MGHDK, CDR2 SYGVNS.

The rearrangement uses TRBV19 and TRBJ1-5; D may be TRBD1 (6 bases). The V and J ends lost 2 bases and 5 bases respectively, with 13 bases between them. Germline V gene sequence: CDR1 LNHDA, CDR2 SQIVND (reference sequence). This CDR3 has 15 residues. CDR3 sequence: CASSISIQGDQPQHF. The CDR3, as DNA: TGTGCCAGTAGTATAAGTATACAGGGTGATCAGCCCCAGCATTTT.

The chain is built from TRBV7-4 and TRBJ2-7; 9 bases are shared with TRBD1. Germline V gene data show CDR1 as SGHVT and CDR2 as SQSDAQ. The CDR3 loop spans 13 amino acids. V gave up 5 bases and J gave up 5 bases; unmatched junction bases: 4. The CDR3 here is CASSQTGGNEQYF. The CDR3 coding sequence is TGTGCCAGCAGCCAAACAGGGGGCAACGAGCAGTACTTC.

V is TRBV19 and J is TRBJ1-4; 7 bases are a match to TRBD1. Trimming at V came to 8 bases and at J to 3 bases, leaving 9 bases not matched to a gene. The CDR3 loop spans 15 amino acids. Germline V lookup: CDR1 LNHDA, CDR2 SQIVND (reference sequence). CDR3 coding DNA: TGTGCCAGTTTAGTTTCCGGGACAGCTAATGAAAAACTGTTTTTT. Translating it yields CASLVSGTANEKLFF. Combining the CDR3 with reference TRBV19 and TRBJ1-4 gives the whole variable domain DGGITQSPKYLFRKEGQNVTLSCEQNLNHDAMYWYRQDPGQGLRLIYYSQIVNDFQKGDIAEGYSVSREKKESFPLTVTSAQKNPTAFYLCASLVSGTANEKLFFGSGTQLSVL.

This clone has more than one count but fewer than ten. V is TRBV11-3 and J is TRBJ1-4, with TRBD1 identical over 8 bases. From germline, CDR1 is SGHNT and CDR2 YENEEA. The V and J ends lost 5 bases and 7 bases, in that order; junction bases with no gene match: 12. The CDR3 length is 16 residues. The CDR3 loop reads CASSRYSGTGGEKLFF. CDR3 nucleotide sequence: TGTGCCAGCAGCCGTTATTCCGGGACAGGTGGTGAAAAACTGTTTTTT. Variable domain in full (rest from reference TRBV11-3 and TRBJ1-4): EAGVVQSPRYKIIEKKQPVAFWCNPISGHNTLYWYLQNLGQGPELLIRYENEEAVDDSQLPKDRFSAERLKGVDSTLKIQPAELGDSAVYLCASSRYSGTGGEKLFFGSGTQLSVL.

This clone is large (0.1 to 1%) in the sample. The J gene is TRBJ2-3, the V gene TRBV6-8, with D perhaps TRBD2 (5 bases). This CDR3 contains 13 residues. Germline CDR1 MNHGY, CDR2 SAAAGT. V was pared by 6 bases and J by 2 bases, with 9 bases between. The CDR3 sequence: CASSSLDTDTQYF. DNA for the CDR3: TGTGCCAGCAGCTCACTAGACACAGATACGCAGTATTTT.

This clone was recorded a few times. The CDR3 nucleotides are TGTGCCAGCAGTTACCGAACCGGGGAGCTGTTTTTT. This translates into CASSYRTGELFF. The chain couples TRBV6-8 to TRBJ2-2; D is ambiguous. There are 12 residues in the CDR3. Germline CDR1 reads MNHGY; CDR2 reads SAAAGT. V was cut by 2 bases and J by 5 bases, with 3 bases left in between.

This chain uses TRBV29-1 with TRBJ2-1; a weak D match, TRBD2 (5 bases). The ends were cut back, 3 bases at V and 2 bases at J, with 5 bases in the middle. Germline-derived CDR1 and CDR2 are SQVTM and ANQGSEA. The CDR3 extends over 12 amino acids. The CDR3 bases are TGCAGCGTTGACGGGACCTACAATGAGCAGTTCTTC. The encoded protein is CSVDGTYNEQFF.

This chain connects TRBV30 to TRBJ1-2, with D unclear. The V gene lost 0 bases and the J gene lost 5 bases, with 16 bases spanning the gap. This CDR3 has 15 residues. From germline, CDR1 is GTSNPN and CDR2 SVGIG (reference sequence). CDR3 amino acids: CAWSVDRDVYYGYTF. The CDR3 bases are TGTGCCTGGAGTGTAGACCGCGACGTATATTATGGCTACACCTTC.

This sequence joins TRBV12-5 and TRBJ2-1, with D unresolved. With 1 base removed from V and 2 bases from J, the gap between germline ends came to 9 bases. The germline CDR1 and CDR2 sequences are LGHNT and FRNRAP. The CDR3 extends over 15 amino acids. The CDR3 loop is CASGLDTSPYNEQFF. CDR3 sequence (DNA): TGTGCTAGTGGTTTGGACACTTCCCCCTACAATGAGCAGTTCTTC.

The V gene is TRBV19, the J gene TRBJ1-1; tentatively, D is TRBD1 (5 bases). The ends were cut back, 4 bases at V and 0 bases at J, with 12 bases in the middle. Germline lookup yields CDR1 LNHDA and CDR2 SQIVND (reference sequence). This CDR3 has 15 amino acids. The CDR3 region is CASSNSGGVNTEAFF. CDR3 nucleotide sequence: TGTGCCAGTAGTAACTCCGGGGGGGTGAACACTGAAGCTTTCTTT. The whole variable domain, filled in from reference TRBV19 and TRBJ1-1, reads DGGITQSPKYLFRKEGQNVTLSCEQNLNHDAMYWYRQDPGQGLRLIYYSQIVNDFQKGDIAEGYSVSREKKESFPLTVTSAQKNPTAFYLCASSNSGGVNTEAFFGQGTRLTVV.

In its sample, this clone is large. The chain couples TRBV11-3 to TRBJ1-1; maybe TRBD1 (6 bases). Looked up from germline, CDR1 is SGHNT and CDR2 is YENEEA. V was clipped by 6 bases and J by 0 bases, with 14 bases between them. The CDR3 consists of 15 residues. The CDR3 DNA reads as TGTGCCAGCAGTATAGAGGGGGTACTGAACACTGAAGCTTTCTTT. This encodes CASSIEGVLNTEAFF.

This clone has a handful of counts. V and J are TRBV5-1 and TRBJ2-7, with D tentatively TRBD2 (7 bases). Germline CDR1 SGHRS, CDR2 YFSETQ. V shed 0 bases and J shed 4 bases, with 14 bases lying between them. The CDR3 sequence is 15 residues long. The DNA of the CDR3 is TGCGCCAGCAGCTTGGGAGGCGGGGGCTTATACGAGCAGTACTTC. Translating it yields CASSLGGGGLYEQYF.

The chain is built from TRBV23-1 and TRBJ2-7; D is undetermined. TRBV23-1 is noted as an ORF with a role that remains uncertain. V was trimmed by 2 bases and J by 0 bases, leaving 20 bases between them. This CDR3 is built from 18 residues. CDR3 DNA: TGCGCCAGCAGTCAAGTTCTATTTTACGGTTATACCTCCTACGAGCAGTACTTC. As protein: CASSQVLFYGYTSYEQYF.

V and J are TRBV30 and TRBJ1-1; D is possibly TRBD1 (6 bases). The CDR3 is 15 residues long. Per germline, CDR1 GTSNPN and CDR2 SVGIG (reference sequence). V was trimmed by 3 bases and J by 4 bases, leaving 18 bases between them. The chain's CDR3 is CAWRARGGLSTEAFF. CDR3 bases: TGTGCCTGGAGAGCAAGGGGGGGGTTGAGCACTGAAGCTTTCTTT.

Only a few counts were recorded for this clone. The rearrangement joins TRBV5-1 to TRBJ2-1; 9 bases agree with TRBD2. CDR1 is SGHRS, CDR2 YFSETQ, per germline. The V gene end was trimmed by 5 bases and the J gene end by 0 bases; junction bases not matched to a gene: 12. The CDR3 runs 18 residues. CDR3 in DNA: TGCGCCAGCAGTCTTAGCGGGGGCCTCTCCTTCTCCTACAATGAGCAGTTCTTC. Translated: CASSLSGGLSFSYNEQFF.

CDR3 sequence: CAWDGRSGNTIYF. The CDR3 DNA reads TGTGCCTGGGACGGGAGATCTGGAAACACCATATATTTT. The chain uses TRBV30 and TRBJ1-3; no clear D gene. CDR1 and CDR2 from the germline V gene are GTSNPN and SVGIG (reference sequence). V gave up 5 bases and J gave up 1 base, with 9 bases separating them. The CDR3 sequence is 13 residues long.

This clone was seen more than once but under ten times. The chain uses TRBV11-3 and TRBJ2-1; TRBD2 aligns across 11 bases. V gave up 4 bases and J gave up 5 bases; unmatched junction bases: 7. The CDR3 sequence is 16 residues long. The germline gives CDR1 SGHNT, CDR2 YENEEA. In nucleotides, the CDR3 is TGTGCCAGCAGCTCCCCGGGACTAGCGGTTGACAATGAGCAGTTCTTC. This sequence encodes CASSSPGLAVDNEQFF.

This clone was counted only a few times. The chain joins TRBV11-3 to TRBJ1-6; D is perhaps TRBD1 (5 bases). This CDR3 has 16 residues. The V gene's germline CDR1 is SGHNT and CDR2 YENEEA. V was pared by 5 bases and J by 9 bases, with 20 bases between. The CDR3 loop reads CASSRKGSGGASPLHF. CDR3 DNA: TGTGCCAGCAGCCGAAAAGGTTCGGGGGGAGCTTCACCCCTCCACTTT.

This clone was detected a few times. The chain is built from TRBV11-3 and TRBJ1-3; D is uncertain. This CDR3 region has 15 residues. The germline CDR1 and CDR2 sequences are SGHNT and YENEEA. Trimming shortened V by 5 bases and J by 5 bases, and 16 bases separated the two germline ends. The CDR3 protein is CASSPRTENRNTIYF. The CDR3 coding sequence is TGTGCCAGCAGCCCGCGGACGGAAAATAGAAACACCATATATTTT.

In DNA, the CDR3 is TGCGCCAGCAGCCAAGATTCCAGGGTCTTCGAATATGGCTACACCTTC. This gives the protein CASSQDSRVFEYGYTF. V and J are TRBV1 and TRBJ1-2; TRBD1 is the table's D call, not checked against the DNA. TRBV1 is listed as a pseudogene. This CDR3 spans 16 amino acids.

This clone came up a few times. This chain connects TRBV2 to TRBJ2-5; TRBD2 is a possible D gene (7 bases). Germline CDR1 SNHLY, CDR2 FYNNEI. The CDR3 spans 15 residues. Deletions cut 1 base from V and 4 bases from J, with 13 bases between. CDR3 in DNA: TGTGCCAGCAGTGAAGGGGGGGGCCGTGGAGAGACCCAGTACTTC. This sequence encodes CASSEGGGRGETQYF. Full variable domain (rest looked up from reference TRBV2 and TRBJ2-5): EPEVTQTPSHQVTQMGQEVILRCVPISNHLYFYWYRQILGQKVEFLVSFYNNEISEKSEIFDDQFSVERPDGSNFTLKIRSTKLEDSAMYFCASSEGGGRGETQYFGPGTRLLVL.

This clone was observed a handful of times. The chain couples TRBV19 to TRBJ1-2, with a possible D match to TRBD1 (5 bases). Germline CDR1 is LNHDA and CDR2 is SQIVND (reference sequence). The V end was cut by 1 base, the J end by 5 bases, with 14 bases between. The CDR3 runs 15 residues. CDR3 residues: CASSIVGREVYGYTF. The CDR3, as DNA: TGTGCCAGTAGTATAGTTGGCAGGGAGGTTTATGGCTACACCTTC.

This clone turned up a few times. The chain recombines TRBV7-7 with TRBJ2-3, with 7 positions matching TRBD2. CDR1 is SSHAT, CDR2 FNYEAQ, per germline (reference sequence). This CDR3 contains 15 residues. V trimming: 3 bases; J trimming: 2 bases; junction bases outside the gene matches: 5. CDR3 nucleotides: TGTGCCAGCAGCTTCTCCGGGGGGAACACAGATACGCAGTATTTT. It specifies CASSFSGGNTDTQYF.

The chain combines TRBV11-3 with TRBJ1-4, with D possibly being TRBD1 (5 bases). Germline V gene data show CDR1 as SGHNT and CDR2 as YENEEA. The CDR3 spans 16 residues. Between the trimmed V and J ends, which lost 5 bases and 4 bases, there was a span of 17 bases. CDR3 in DNA: TGTGCCAGCAGCCTACGGTCGTGGGGGGGTAATGAAAAACTGTTTTTT. As protein: CASSLRSWGGNEKLFF.

This clone is labeled as medium-sized. The chain is built from TRBV11-3 and TRBJ2-5; the match to TRBD1 covers 9 bases. Losses at the gene ends were 3 bases for V and 5 bases for J; bases not matched to a gene: 7. The CDR3 sequence is 15 residues long. Germline assignment: CDR1 SGHNT and CDR2 YENEEA. The CDR3 spells CASSLAGQGKETQYF. CDR3 nucleotides: TGTGCCAGCAGCTTGGCGGGACAGGGAAAGGAGACCCAGTACTTC.

By share, this clone ranks as medium-sized. This chain joins TRBV11-3 and TRBJ2-7; D may be TRBD2 (5 bases). The CDR3 totals 18 residues. CDR1 SGHNT and CDR2 YENEEA come from the germline V gene. V lost 0 bases to trimming and J lost 4 bases, with 22 bases between them. CDR3 bases: TGTGCCAGCAGCTTAGAAGGACGGGGTTCATCAAATGTGTACGAGCAGTACTTC. Its protein product is CASSLEGRGSSNVYEQYF. Looking up the rest from reference TRBV11-3 and TRBJ2-7 gives the full variable domain: EAGVVQSPRYKIIEKKQPVAFWCNPISGHNTLYWYLQNLGQGPELLIRYENEEAVDDSQLPKDRFSAERLKGVDSTLKIQPAELGDSAVYLCASSLEGRGSSNVYEQYFGPGTRLTVT.

The V call is TRBV19, the J call TRBJ1-2; D is possibly TRBD1 (6 bases). The germline V gene has CDR1 LNHDA and CDR2 SQIVND (reference sequence). The germline V and J ends were trimmed by 2 bases and 6 bases, with 16 bases remaining between them. The CDR3 is 15 amino acids. The CDR3 spells CASSILFGGAHGYTF. CDR3 nucleotide sequence: TGTGCCAGTAGTATACTATTCGGGGGGGCGCATGGCTACACCTTC. Full variable domain (rest looked up from reference TRBV19 and TRBJ1-2): DGGITQSPKYLFRKEGQNVTLSCEQNLNHDAMYWYRQDPGQGLRLIYYSQIVNDFQKGDIAEGYSVSREKKESFPLTVTSAQKNPTAFYLCASSILFGGAHGYTFGSGTRLTVV.

V is TRBV9 and J is TRBJ1-4; D remains unclear. The CDR3 is made up of 15 amino acids. Trimming left V 0 bases short and J 5 bases short, with 11 bases between. From germline, CDR1 is SGDLS and CDR2 YYNGEE. For the CDR3, the DNA is TGTGCCAGCAGCGTAGGTAGTGTGGAAAATGAAAAACTGTTTTTT. Translation: CASSVGSVENEKLFF.

This clone is categorized as medium-sized (0.01 to 0.1%). This chain links TRBV28 with TRBJ2-7; a possible D gene is TRBD2 (5 bases). Trimming took off 10 bases at V and 0 bases at J, with 13 bases between the two ends. The germline V gene has CDR1 MDHEN and CDR2 SYDVKM. The length of the CDR3 is 13 residues. The CDR3 loop is CATPRESSYEQYF. The CDR3 region has the DNA TGTGCCACCCCAAGGGAGAGCTCCTACGAGCAGTACTTC. The full variable domain, with the rest looked up from reference TRBV28 and TRBJ2-7, is DVKVTQSSRYLVKRTGEKVFLECVQDMDHENMFWYRQDPGLGLRLIYFSYDVKMKEKGDIPEGYSVSREKKERFSLILESASTNQTSMYLCATPRESSYEQYFGPGTRLTVT.